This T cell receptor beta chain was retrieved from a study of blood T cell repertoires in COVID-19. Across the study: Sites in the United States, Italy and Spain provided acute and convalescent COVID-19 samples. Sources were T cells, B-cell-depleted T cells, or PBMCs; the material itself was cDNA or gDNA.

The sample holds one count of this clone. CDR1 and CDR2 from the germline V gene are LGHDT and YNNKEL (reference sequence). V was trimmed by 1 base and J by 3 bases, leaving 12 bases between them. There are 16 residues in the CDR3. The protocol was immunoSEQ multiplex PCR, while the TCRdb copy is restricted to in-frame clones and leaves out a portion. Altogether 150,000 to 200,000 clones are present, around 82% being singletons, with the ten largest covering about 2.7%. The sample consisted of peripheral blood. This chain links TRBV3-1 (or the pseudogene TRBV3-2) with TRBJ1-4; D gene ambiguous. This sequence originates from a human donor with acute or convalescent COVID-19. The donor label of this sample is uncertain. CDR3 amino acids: CASSQVSSRPNEKLFF. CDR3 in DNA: TGTGCCAGCAGCCAAGTTTCGTCCAGGCCTAATGAAAAACTGTTTTTT.